This TCR beta chain is from a study of human T cells and chemical hapten exposure. TCRdb reprocessed the RACE reads via MiXCR and lists one record per CDR3 protein. There are around 120,000 distinct CDR3 sequences in the sample; approximately 10% occur only once, and roughly 3.5% lies in the top ten. Time point denoted: patch test 1, 2 weeks after DPC sensitization. The treatment here: therapeutic diphenylcyclopropenone sensitization with weekly scalp DPC. Germline CDR1 and CDR2: MNHEY and SVGEGT. The V end lost 2 bases, the J end lost 3 bases, and 4 bases lay between the germline ends. The length of the CDR3 is 12 residues. This clonotype was observed a few times.

The source is a woman in her thirties or forties with alopecia areata. Some clones in this sample may be carry-over from other donors' samples. The sequenced sample was whole blood, obtained in connection with sensitization to the hapten diphenylcyclopropenone (DPC). This rearrangement joins TRBV6-2 or TRBV6-3 to TRBJ1-2; D is uncertain. The CDR3 DNA is TGTGCCAGCAGTTACAAGGACTATGGCTACACCTTC. This encodes CASSYKDYGYTF.